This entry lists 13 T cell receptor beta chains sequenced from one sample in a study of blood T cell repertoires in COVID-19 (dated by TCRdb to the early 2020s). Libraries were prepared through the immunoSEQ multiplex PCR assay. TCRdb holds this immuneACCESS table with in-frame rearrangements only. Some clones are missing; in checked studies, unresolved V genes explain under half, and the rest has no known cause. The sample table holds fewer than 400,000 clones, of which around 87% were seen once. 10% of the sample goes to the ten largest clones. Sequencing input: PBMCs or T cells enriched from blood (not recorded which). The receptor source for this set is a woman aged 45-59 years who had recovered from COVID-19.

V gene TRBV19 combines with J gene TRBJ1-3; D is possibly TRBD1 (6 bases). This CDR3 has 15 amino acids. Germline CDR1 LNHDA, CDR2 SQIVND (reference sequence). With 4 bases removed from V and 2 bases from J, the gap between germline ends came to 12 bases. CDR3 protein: CASSKGGAPGNTIYF. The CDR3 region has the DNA TGTGCCAGTAGTAAGGGGGGGGCCCCTGGAAACACCATATATTTT. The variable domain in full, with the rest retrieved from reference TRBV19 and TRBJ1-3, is DGGITQSPKYLFRKEGQNVTLSCEQNLNHDAMYWYRQDPGQGLRLIYYSQIVNDFQKGDIAEGYSVSREKKESFPLTVTSAQKNPTAFYLCASSKGGAPGNTIYFGEGSWLTVV.

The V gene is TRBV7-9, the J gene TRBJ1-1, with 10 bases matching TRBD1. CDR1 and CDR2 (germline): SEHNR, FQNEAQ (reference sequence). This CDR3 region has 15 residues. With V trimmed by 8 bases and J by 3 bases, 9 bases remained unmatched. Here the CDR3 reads CASPGTGALDTEAFF. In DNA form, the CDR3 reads TGTGCCAGCCCCGGGACAGGGGCCCTGGACACTGAAGCTTTCTTT.

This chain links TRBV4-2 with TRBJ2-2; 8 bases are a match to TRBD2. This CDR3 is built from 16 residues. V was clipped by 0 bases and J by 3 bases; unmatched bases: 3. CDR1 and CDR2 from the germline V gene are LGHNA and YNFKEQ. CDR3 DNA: TGTGCCAGCAGCCAAGAGGGCGGGGGGCACACCGGGGAGCTGTTTTTT. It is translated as CASSQEGGGHTGELFF.

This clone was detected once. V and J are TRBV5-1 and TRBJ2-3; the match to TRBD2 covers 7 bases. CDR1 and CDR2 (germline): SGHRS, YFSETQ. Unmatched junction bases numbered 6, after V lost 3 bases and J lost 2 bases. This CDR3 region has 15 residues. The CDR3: CASSSRAGVTDTQYF. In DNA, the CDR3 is TGCGCCAGCAGCTCCAGGGCGGGGGTCACAGATACGCAGTATTTT.

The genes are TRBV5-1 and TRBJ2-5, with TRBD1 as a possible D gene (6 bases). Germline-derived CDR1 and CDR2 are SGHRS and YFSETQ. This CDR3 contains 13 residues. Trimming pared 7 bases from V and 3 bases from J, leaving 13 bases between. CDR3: CASSRHREETQYF. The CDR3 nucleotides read TGCGCCAGCTCAAGGCACAGGGAAGAGACCCAGTACTTC.

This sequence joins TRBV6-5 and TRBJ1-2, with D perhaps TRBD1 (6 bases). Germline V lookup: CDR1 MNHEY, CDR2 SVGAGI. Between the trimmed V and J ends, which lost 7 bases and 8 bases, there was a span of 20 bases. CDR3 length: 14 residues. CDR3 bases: TGTGCCAGCACCAAAACGGGGTCAGGGGACGGCTACACCTTC. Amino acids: CASTKTGSGDGYTF.

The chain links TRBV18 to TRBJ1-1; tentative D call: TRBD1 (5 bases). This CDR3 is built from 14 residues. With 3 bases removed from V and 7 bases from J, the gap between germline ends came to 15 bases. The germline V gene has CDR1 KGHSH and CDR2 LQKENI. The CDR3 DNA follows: TGTGCCAGCTCACCGACCGTAGACAGTGGTGAAGCTTTCTTT. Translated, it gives CASSPTVDSGEAFF.

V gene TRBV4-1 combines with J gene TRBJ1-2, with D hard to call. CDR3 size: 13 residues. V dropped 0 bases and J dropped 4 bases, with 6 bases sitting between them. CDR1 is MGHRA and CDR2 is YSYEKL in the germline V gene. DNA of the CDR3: TGCGCCAGCAGCCAAGAGTCCGTCTATGGCTACACCTTC. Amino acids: CASSQESVYGYTF.

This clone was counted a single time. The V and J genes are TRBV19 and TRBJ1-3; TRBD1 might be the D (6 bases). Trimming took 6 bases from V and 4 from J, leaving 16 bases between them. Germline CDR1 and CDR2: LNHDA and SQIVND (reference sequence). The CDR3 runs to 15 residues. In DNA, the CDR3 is TGTGCCAGTAGGGCCCTGGGGGGGCGAGGAAACACCATATATTTT. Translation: CASRALGGRGNTIYF.

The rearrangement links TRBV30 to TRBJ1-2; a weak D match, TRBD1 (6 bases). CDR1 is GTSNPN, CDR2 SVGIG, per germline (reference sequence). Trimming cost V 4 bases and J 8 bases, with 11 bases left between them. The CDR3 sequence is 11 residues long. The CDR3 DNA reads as TGTGCCTGGAACAGGGAATACGGCTACACCTTC. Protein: CAWNREYGYTF.

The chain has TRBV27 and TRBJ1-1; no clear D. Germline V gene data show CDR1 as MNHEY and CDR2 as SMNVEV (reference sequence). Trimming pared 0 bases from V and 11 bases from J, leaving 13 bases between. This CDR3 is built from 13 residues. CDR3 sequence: CASSLSAETEAFF. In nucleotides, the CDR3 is TGTGCCAGCAGTTTATCGGCAGAAACAGAGGCTTTCTTT.

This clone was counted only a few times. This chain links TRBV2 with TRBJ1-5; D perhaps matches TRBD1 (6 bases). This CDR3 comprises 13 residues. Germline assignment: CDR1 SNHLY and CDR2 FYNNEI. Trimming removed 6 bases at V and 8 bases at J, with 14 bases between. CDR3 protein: CASRSGVGEPQHF. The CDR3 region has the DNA TGTGCCAGCAGGTCAGGGGTGGGGGAGCCCCAGCATTTT.

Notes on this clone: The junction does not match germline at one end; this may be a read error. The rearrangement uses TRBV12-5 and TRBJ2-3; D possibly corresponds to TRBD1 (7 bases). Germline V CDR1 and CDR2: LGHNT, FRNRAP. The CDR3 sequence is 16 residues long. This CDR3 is CASGLGQAGGTDSQYF. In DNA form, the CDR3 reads TGTGCTAGTGGCCTCGGACAGGCCGGGGGCACAGATTCGCAGTATTTT.